What follows are 9 T cell receptor beta chains derived from one specimen sequenced in a study of cytomegalovirus exposure and HLA in healthy donors. The PCR had 60 Vbeta and 13 Jbeta primers. Some clones are missing from TCRdb's copy, which holds only in-frame ones; the method was immunoSEQ multiplex PCR. The sample has roughly 120,000 clones, 80% seen once; the top ten hold just over 2.5%. Specimen: PBMCs. The source of these receptors is a man aged 25 to 40 in good health and CMV-seronegative.

The chain carries TRBV6-1 and TRBJ2-3; 7 bases are shared with TRBD1. The CDR3 has 15 amino acids. Germline V lookup: CDR1 MNHNS, CDR2 SASEGT. V dropped 0 bases and J dropped 3; count of bases not matched to a gene: 3. The CDR3 DNA reads TGTGCCAGCAGTGAAGCCGAGACAGGGACAGATACGCAGTATTTT. This translates into CASSEAETGTDTQYF.

V gene TRBV27 combines with J gene TRBJ1-5, with D hard to call. The V gene's germline CDR1 is MNHEY and CDR2 SMNVEV (reference sequence). V was shortened by 3 bases and J by 3 bases, with 12 bases between the two germline ends. This CDR3 is built from 15 residues. The CDR3 loop reads CASSFISEVNQPQHF. DNA of the CDR3: TGTGCCAGCAGTTTTATATCGGAGGTCAATCAGCCCCAGCATTTT.

The rearrangement joins TRBV6-6 to TRBJ2-7, with 7 bases aligning to TRBD2. Germline V gene lookup returns CDR1 MNHNY and CDR2 SVGAGI (reference sequence). CDR3 length equals 15 residues. Unmatched junction bases numbered 6, after V lost 0 bases and J lost 4 bases. CDR3 nucleotide sequence: TGTGCCAGCAGTTACTCAAGAGCGGGGAGTTACGAGCAGTACTTC. The encoded protein is CASSYSRAGSYEQYF.

This clone was detected only once. This chain connects TRBV28 to TRBJ1-1; D is perhaps TRBD1 (6 bases). Looked up from germline, CDR1 is MDHEN and CDR2 is SYDVKM. Trimming shortened V by 8 bases and J by 6 bases, and 16 bases separated the two germline ends. CDR3 length equals 13 residues. The CDR3 DNA reads as TGTGCCAGCTCCGAACACAGACAGGCTGAAGCTTTCTTT. Translated, it gives CASSEHRQAEAFF.

This chain links TRBV7-9 with TRBJ1-2; weak D call: TRBD1 (5 bases). The germline V and J ends were trimmed by 6 bases and 0 bases, with 20 bases remaining between them. The CDR3 contains 17 residues. Germline V gene lookup returns CDR1 SEHNR and CDR2 FQNEAQ (reference sequence). DNA for the CDR3: TGTGCCAGCAGTTCCCCCGTCCTGGGGGGAGCTAACTATGGCTACACCTTC. Protein sequence: CASSSPVLGGANYGYTF.

The chain's CDR3 is CASSLRVRDYEQYF. In nucleotides, the CDR3 is TGCGCCAGCAGCCTCCGGGTGAGGGACTACGAGCAGTACTTC. The chain couples TRBV5-1 to TRBJ2-7, with a tentative D call TRBD2 (5 bases). The CDR3 contains 14 residues. V dropped 4 bases and J dropped 3 bases, with 14 bases sitting between them. CDR1 SGHRS and CDR2 YFSETQ come from the germline V gene.

The genes are TRBV29-1 and TRBJ2-2, with 7 bases fitting TRBD2. The V gene's germline CDR1 is SQVTM and CDR2 ANQGSEA. This CDR3 spans 14 amino acids. Trimming at V came to 3 bases and at J to 7 bases, leaving 8 bases not matched to a gene. Written as DNA, the CDR3 is TGCAGCGTTGAGGGTGGGAGGGCCGGCGGGGAGCTGTTTTTT. Translated, it gives CSVEGGRAGGELFF.

The chain is built from TRBV2 and TRBJ1-5, with a weak D call TRBD1 (6 bases). V was cut by 7 bases and J by 7 bases, with 20 bases left in between. CDR1 is SNHLY and CDR2 is FYNNEI in the germline V gene. The CDR3 extends over 15 amino acids. The CDR3: CASTYGGRGWQPQHF. The CDR3 coding sequence is TGTGCCAGCACTTACGGCGGCAGGGGTTGGCAGCCCCAGCATTTT.

The chain uses TRBV19 and TRBJ1-5, with D uncertain. Germline loops: CDR1 LNHDA, CDR2 SQIVND (reference sequence). This CDR3 is 17 amino acids long. The V end lost 1 base, the J end lost 3 bases, and 16 bases lay between the germline ends. CDR3: CASSIGFRGRNNQPQHF. Written as DNA, the CDR3 is TGTGCCAGTAGTATAGGGTTTCGTGGCAGAAACAATCAGCCCCAGCATTTT.